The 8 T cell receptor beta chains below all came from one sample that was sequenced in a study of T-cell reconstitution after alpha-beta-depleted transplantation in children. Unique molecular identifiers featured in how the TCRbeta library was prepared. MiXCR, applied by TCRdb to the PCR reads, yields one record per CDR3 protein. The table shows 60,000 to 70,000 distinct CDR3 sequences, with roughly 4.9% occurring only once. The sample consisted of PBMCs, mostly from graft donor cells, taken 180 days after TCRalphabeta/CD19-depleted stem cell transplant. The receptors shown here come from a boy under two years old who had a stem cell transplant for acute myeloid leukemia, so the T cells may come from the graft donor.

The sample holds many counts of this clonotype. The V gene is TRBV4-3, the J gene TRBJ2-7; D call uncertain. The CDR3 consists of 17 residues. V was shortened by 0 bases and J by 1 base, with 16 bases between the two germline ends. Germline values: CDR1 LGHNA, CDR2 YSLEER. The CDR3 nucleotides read TGCGCCAGCAGCCAAGATTCCTTCGAGATGGGTTCCTACGAGCAGTACTTC. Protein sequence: CASSQDSFEMGSYEQYF.

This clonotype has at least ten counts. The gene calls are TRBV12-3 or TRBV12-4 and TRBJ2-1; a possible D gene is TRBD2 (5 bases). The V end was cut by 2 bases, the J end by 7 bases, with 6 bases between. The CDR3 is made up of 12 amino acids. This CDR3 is CASSLRLNEQFF. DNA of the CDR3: TGTGCCAGCAGTTTAAGACTAAATGAGCAGTTCTTC.

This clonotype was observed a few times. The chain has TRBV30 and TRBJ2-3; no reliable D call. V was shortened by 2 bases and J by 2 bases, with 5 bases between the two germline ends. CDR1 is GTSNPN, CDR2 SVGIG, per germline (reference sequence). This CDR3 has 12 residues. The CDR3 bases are TGTGCCTGGAGTCTTTCCACAGATACGCAGTATTTT. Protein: CAWSLSTDTQYF.

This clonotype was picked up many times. The CDR3 nucleotides read TGTGCCAGCAGTTACCGCCTCCCGGGACAGCGGTTCGGAGCTTTCTTT. It encodes CASSYRLPGQRFGAFF. The chain links TRBV6-2 or TRBV6-3 to TRBJ1-1; 7 nucleotides align to TRBD1. The CDR3 consists of 16 residues. The V gene's germline CDR1 is MNHEY and CDR2 SVGEGT. Germline trimming cut 2 bases from V and 10 bases from J; bases unmatched to any gene: 16.

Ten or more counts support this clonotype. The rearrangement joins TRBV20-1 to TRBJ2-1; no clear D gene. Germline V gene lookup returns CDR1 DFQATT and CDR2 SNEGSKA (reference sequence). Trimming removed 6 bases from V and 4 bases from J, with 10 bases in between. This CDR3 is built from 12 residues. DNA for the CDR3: TGCAGTGCCCCTCTGTTATACAATGAGCAGTTCTTC. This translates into CSAPLLYNEQFF.

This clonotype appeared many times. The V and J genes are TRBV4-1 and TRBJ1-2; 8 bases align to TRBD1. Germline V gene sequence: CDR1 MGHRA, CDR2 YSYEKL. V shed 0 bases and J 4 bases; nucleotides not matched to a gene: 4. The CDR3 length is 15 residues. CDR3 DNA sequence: TGCGCCAGCAGCCAAGAGGGACAGGCGATCTATGGCTACACCTTC. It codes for CASSQEGQAIYGYTF.

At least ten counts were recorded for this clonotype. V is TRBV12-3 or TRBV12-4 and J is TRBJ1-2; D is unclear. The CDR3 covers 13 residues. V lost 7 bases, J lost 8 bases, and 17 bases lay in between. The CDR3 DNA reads TGTGCCAGCACCCTGGCGAGTGGGTTGGGCTACACCTTC. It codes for CASTLASGLGYTF.

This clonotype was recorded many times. The CDR3 DNA sequence: TGTGCCAGCAGCCAAAATATAGTCCGGAGTCGGAACACCATATATTTT. Protein sequence: CASSQNIVRSRNTIYF. The J gene is TRBJ1-3, the V gene TRBV3-1, with no clear D. CDR1 is LGHDT and CDR2 is YNNKEL in the germline V gene (reference sequence). The CDR3 is 16 amino acids. V shed 2 bases and J shed 7 bases, with 18 bases lying between them. The full variable domain, rest sourced from reference TRBV3-1 and TRBJ1-3, is DTAVSQTPKYLVTQMGNDKSIKCEQNLGHDTMYWYKQDSKKFLKIMFSYNNKELIINETVPNRFSPKSPDKAHLNLHINSLELGDSAVYFCASSQNIVRSRNTIYFGEGSWLTVV.